The T cell receptor (beta chain) under discussion was sequenced for a study of blood T cell repertoires in COVID-19. In the study overall: T cells, B-cell-depleted T cells, or PBMCs supplied cDNA or gDNA.

The V and J ends lost 1 base and 8 bases, in that order; junction bases with no gene match: 2. CDR1 SGDLS and CDR2 YYNGEE come from the germline V gene. This CDR3 has 14 residues. Profiled with immunoSEQ multiplex PCR; TCRdb holds only in-frame clones, not every one. In the table there are about 300,000 clones, around 90% of which are singletons. This receptor was identified in a woman aged 25 to 39 who had recovered from COVID-19. The chain couples TRBV9 to TRBJ1-6; 8 nucleotides match TRBD1. The sample consisted of PBMCs or T cells enriched from blood (not recorded which). DNA for the CDR3: TGTGCCAGCAGCGTAAGACAGGGGCATTCACCCCTCCACTTT. Residues: CASSVRQGHSPLHF.